Listed below are T cell receptor beta chains from one sample, sequenced in a study of blood T cell repertoires in COVID-19. Assay: immunoSEQ multiplex PCR; the TCRdb copy retains only in-frame clones and omits some. The sample contains nearly 110,000 clones, approximately 84% of which appear only once. The sample was peripheral blood. These TCRs come from a human donor in a cohort sampled during active COVID-19. CDR3s include the opening cysteine and the closing phenylalanine or tryptophan. The D gene is left open where the match is weak. The size field is filled for only some rows; it gives once, few, many or a size class.

j_call clone_size v_call d_call cdr3_nt cdr3_aa
TRBJ2-7 NA TRBV6-2/TRBV6-3 TRBD2 TGTGCCAGCAGCTTGGGTAGCGGGAGTGCCAACGAGCAGTACTTC CASSLGSGSANEQYF
TRBJ2-2 NA TRBV4-3 TRBD1 TGCGCCAGCAGCCAGACCGGGACAGGGGGCCACGGGGAGCTGTTTTTT CASSQTGTGGHGELFF
TRBJ1-5 NA TRBV27 TRBD1 TGTGCCAGCAGTTTAAGCGGGACAGGGCTCCGGCAGCCCCAGCATTTT CASSLSGTGLRQPQHF
TRBJ1-6 few TRBV12-3/TRBV12-4 TRBD1 TGTGCCAGCAGTGAAGGACAGGGGGAGCCCCTCCACTTT CASSEGQGEPLHF
TRBJ2-7 NA TRBV5-6 TRBD2 TGTGCCAGCAGCCTCCAACCGGGACTAGCGGGAGGGTCTCCCTACGAGCAGTACTTC CASSLQPGLAGGSPYEQYF
TRBJ2-1 NA TRBV9 TRBD2 TGTGCCAGCCAGCGGGGAAGCGGGATTTACAATGAGCAGTTCTTC CASQRGSGIYNEQFF
TRBJ2-7 NA TRBV11-2 TRBD1 TGTGCCAGCAGCTTTGACAGGGGCTTTCTTAGCTCCTACGAGCAGTACTTC CASSFDRGFLSSYEQYF
TRBJ2-3 NA TRBV14 NA TGTGCCAGCAGCCAAGTCACAAACACAGATACGCAGTATTTT CASSQVTNTDTQYF
TRBJ2-5 once TRBV6-6 NA TGTGCCAGCACCACATCAGGAGGACAGCAAGAGACCCAGTACTTC CASTTSGGQQETQYF
TRBJ1-3 NA TRBV4-2 TRBD1 TGTGCCAGCAGCCAGGGACAGGGGCCCCAGGGAATTGGAAACACCATATATTTT CASSQGQGPQGIGNTIYF
TRBJ2-1 NA TRBV24-1 NA TGTGCCACCAGTGACGTCGGAGTGACTAGCTCCTACAATGAGCAGTTCTTC CATSDVGVTSSYNEQFF
TRBJ1-5 NA TRBV13 TRBD1 TGTGCCAGCAGCTGGGGACAGGGAGGCAATCAGCCCCAGCATTTT CASSWGQGGNQPQHF
TRBJ2-3 NA TRBV5-1 TRBD2 TGCGCCAGCAGCGCCCCGACTAGCGGGAGTTTTTGGGTTGGCACAGATACGCAGTATTTT CASSAPTSGSFWVGTDTQYF
TRBJ1-1 NA TRBV5-1 TRBD1 TGCGCCAGCAGCGAGGGACAGTCGAACACTGAAGCTTTCTTT CASSEGQSNTEAFF
TRBJ1-6 NA TRBV30 NA TGTGCCTGGAGTGTAGATGGGGGCCAACCCCTCCACTTT CAWSVDGGQPLHF
TRBJ2-7 NA TRBV11-1 TRBD2 TGTGCCAGCAGCCAGAAGGCACTAGCGGATACCTACGAGCAGTACTTC CASSQKALADTYEQYF
TRBJ2-7 NA TRBV18 NA TGTGCCAGCTCACCGGGACTCCCCTCCTACGAGCAATACTTC CASSPGLPSYEQYF
TRBJ1-2 NA TRBV6-2/TRBV6-3 NA TGTGCCAGCAGTTCCGGGAATGGCTACACCTTC CASSSGNGYTF
TRBJ2-1 NA TRBV7-6 TRBD2 TGTGCCAGCAGCCCCCTGCGGGAGGAGGTCTACAATGAGCAGTTCTTC CASSPLREEVYNEQFF
TRBJ1-2 NA TRBV7-2 NA TGTGCCAGCAGCTCAGGACGGGACATCTATGGCTACACCTTC CASSSGRDIYGYTF
TRBJ2-1 NA TRBV7-9 TRBD2 TGTGCCAGTCTCGCGGGGAGGGCGAATTACAATGAGCAGTTCTTC CASLAGRANYNEQFF
TRBJ1-2 NA TRBV24-1 NA TGTGCCACCAGTGATCCAGGGTCAGCTTTACATGGCTACACCTTC CATSDPGSALHGYTF
TRBJ2-2 NA TRBV27 NA TGTGCCAGCAGTCCCCGTGGAGGATCGACCGGGGAGCTGTTTTTT CASSPRGGSTGELFF
TRBJ2-2 NA TRBV28 NA TGTGCCAGCAGCCTCTCCGGGACCGGGAGCGGGGAGCTGTTTTTT CASSLSGTGSGELFF
TRBJ2-1 NA TRBV6-1 TRBD2 TGTGCCAGCAGTGATCAGAGCGGGAGGGCCGGAGGAGATGAGCAGTTCTTC CASSDQSGRAGGDEQFF
TRBJ2-1 NA TRBV27 TRBD2 TGTGCCAGCAGGACGAGCGGGAGCAATCGGAATGAGCAGTTCTTC CASRTSGSNRNEQFF
TRBJ2-1 NA TRBV19 TRBD2 TGTGCCAGTAGTATAGTCCCCGGACTAGCTATGAAAAATGAGCAGTTCTTC CASSIVPGLAMKNEQFF
TRBJ1-4 NA TRBV6-5 NA TGTGCCAGCAGTTCCGGGGTAGGGGGGGGAAAACTGTTTTTT CASSSGVGGGKLFF
TRBJ2-5 NA TRBV19 NA TGTGCCAGTAGGCCGTGGGGCGAACAAGAGACCCAGTACTTC CASRPWGEQETQYF
TRBJ2-6 NA TRBV5-4 TRBD1 TGTGCCAGCAGCGACGGACAGGCTGGGGCCAACGTCCTGACTTTC CASSDGQAGANVLTF
TRBJ2-4 few TRBV3-1/TRBV3-2 TRBD1 TGTGCCAGCAGCCAACCTAGGACAGGGGCTAAAAACATTCAGTACTTC CASSQPRTGAKNIQYF